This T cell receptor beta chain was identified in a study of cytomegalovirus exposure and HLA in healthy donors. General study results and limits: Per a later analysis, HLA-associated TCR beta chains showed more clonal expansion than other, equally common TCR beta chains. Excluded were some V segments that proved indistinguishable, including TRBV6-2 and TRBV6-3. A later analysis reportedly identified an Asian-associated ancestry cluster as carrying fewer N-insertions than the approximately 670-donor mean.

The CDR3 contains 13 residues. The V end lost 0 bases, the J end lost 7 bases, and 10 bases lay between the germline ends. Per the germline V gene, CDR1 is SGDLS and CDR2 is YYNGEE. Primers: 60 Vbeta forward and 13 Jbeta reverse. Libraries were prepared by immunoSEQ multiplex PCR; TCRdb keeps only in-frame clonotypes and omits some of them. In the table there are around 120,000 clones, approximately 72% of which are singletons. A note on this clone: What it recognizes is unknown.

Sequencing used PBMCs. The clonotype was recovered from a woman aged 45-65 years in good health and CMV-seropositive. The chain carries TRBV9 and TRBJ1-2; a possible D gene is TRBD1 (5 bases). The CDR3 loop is CASSVVGQGGYTF. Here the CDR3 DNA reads TGTGCCAGCAGCGTAGTAGGTCAGGGTGGCTACACCTTC.